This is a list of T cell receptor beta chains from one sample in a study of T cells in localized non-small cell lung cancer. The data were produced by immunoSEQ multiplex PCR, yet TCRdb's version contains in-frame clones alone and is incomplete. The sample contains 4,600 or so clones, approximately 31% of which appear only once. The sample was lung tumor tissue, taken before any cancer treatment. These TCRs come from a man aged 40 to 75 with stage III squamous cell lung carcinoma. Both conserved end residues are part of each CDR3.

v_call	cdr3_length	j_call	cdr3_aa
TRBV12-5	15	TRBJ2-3	CASGTGPTFTDTQYF
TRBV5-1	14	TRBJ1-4	CASSAGLMGEKLFF
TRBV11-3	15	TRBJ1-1	CASSPSTGGRAEAFF
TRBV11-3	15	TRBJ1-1	CASSRTGGLNTEAFF
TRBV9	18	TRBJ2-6	CASSPDPRTGAGANVLTF
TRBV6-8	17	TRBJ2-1	CASSYDATSGNHNEQFF
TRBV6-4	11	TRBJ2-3	CASSELGPPDF
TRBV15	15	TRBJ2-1	CATSRAPGPYNEQFF
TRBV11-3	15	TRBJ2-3	CASRPLTAYTDTQYF
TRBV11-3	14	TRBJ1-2	CASSPKTGEYGYTF
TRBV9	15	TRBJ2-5	CASSVRDREKETQYF
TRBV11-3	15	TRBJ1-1	CASSPDRGRATEAFF
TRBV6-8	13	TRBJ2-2	CASSGGDTGELFF
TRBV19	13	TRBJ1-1	CASSISGNTEAFF
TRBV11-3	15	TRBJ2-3	CASSGSGGAPDTQYF
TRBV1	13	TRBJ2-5	CASSYIVVETQYF
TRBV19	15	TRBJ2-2	CASSIRQGNTGELFF
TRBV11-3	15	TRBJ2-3	CASSHERGSTDTQYF
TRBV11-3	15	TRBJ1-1	CASTQTSDRNTEAFF
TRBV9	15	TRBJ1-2	CASSVAVRDGYGYTF
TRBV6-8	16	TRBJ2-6	CASSRAGASGANVLTF
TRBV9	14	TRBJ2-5	CASSPGADQETQYF
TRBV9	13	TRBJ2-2	CASSPRGTGELFF
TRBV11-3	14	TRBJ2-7	CASRSKQVSYEQYF
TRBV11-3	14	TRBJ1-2	CASSSSGVSYGYTF
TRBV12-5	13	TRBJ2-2	CASGLGRTGELFF
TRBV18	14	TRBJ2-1	CASVAGRFYNEQFF
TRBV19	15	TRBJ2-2	CASSIEQGVGGELFF
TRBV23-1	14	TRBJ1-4	CASRMDRGQEKLFF
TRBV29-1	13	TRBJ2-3	CSAGQGSTDTQYF
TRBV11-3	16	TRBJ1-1	CASSLVSGVGNTEAFF
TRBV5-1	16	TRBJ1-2	CASSLGLDRAQFGYTF
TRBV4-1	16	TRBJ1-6	CASREQGTTLNSPLHF
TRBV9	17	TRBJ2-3	CASSARLAGRRTDTQYF
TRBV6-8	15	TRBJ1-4	CASSLGTGRNEKLFF
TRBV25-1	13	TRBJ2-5	CASSSGGLGTQYF
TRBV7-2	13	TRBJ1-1	CASSFGGHTEAFF
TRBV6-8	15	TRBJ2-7	CASSYQQGAGYEQYF
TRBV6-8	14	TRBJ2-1	CASRPFETYNEQFF
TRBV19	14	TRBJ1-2	CASNRAGILYGYTF
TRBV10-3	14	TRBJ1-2	CAISEMSGALGYTF
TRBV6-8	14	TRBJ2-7	CASRKTGVDLEQYF
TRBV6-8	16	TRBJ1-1	CASSRANSLGRTEAFF
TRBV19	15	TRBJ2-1	CASSRGGRSYNEQFF
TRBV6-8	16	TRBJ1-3	CASSSRTPSSGNTIYF
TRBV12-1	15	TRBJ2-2	CASSSVDPYTGELFF
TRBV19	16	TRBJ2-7	CASQGQAKGFIYEQYF
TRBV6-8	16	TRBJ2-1	CAIRTPSGGGYNEQFF
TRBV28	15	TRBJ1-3	CASSYPGGSGNTIYF
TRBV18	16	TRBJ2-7	CASPLLTGNWVYEQYF
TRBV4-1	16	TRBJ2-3	CASSLTSGGISDTQYF
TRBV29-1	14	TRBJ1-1	CSVVMWIPNTEAFF
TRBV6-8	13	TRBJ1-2	CASSYVADYGYTF
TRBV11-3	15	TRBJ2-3	CASSLATGSTDTQYF
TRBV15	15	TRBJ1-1	CATSRRRSLNTEAFF